One sample yielded the 15 T cell receptor beta chains listed below, sequenced in a study of T cells in Graves' hyperthyroidism and ophthalmopathy (dated by TCRdb to about 2019). The library was built by means of multiplex PCR. The run used an Illumina HiSeq 2000. The TCR beta CDR3 regions were amplified from RNA transcripts. For the first round of RT-PCR on the TCR CDR3, the HTBI primer set was used together with the Qiagen OneStep RT-PCR kit. The raw public reads went through TCRdb reprocessing: fastp at Q25, MiXCR clone calling, in-frame beta chains kept. Rows are combined by CDR3 protein, so each entry shows the most common genes and DNA. The sample table records about 290,000 distinct CDR3 sequences; roughly 13% of these occur just once. The biggest ten clones account for roughly 7.9% of the sample. The material sequenced was blood. The receptors were gathered from a woman aged 40 to 50 with Graves' hyperthyroidism.

The sample holds a few counts of this clonotype. This chain links TRBV20-1 with TRBJ1-2; no reliable D call. CDR1 and CDR2 from the germline V gene are DFQATT and SNEGSKA (reference sequence). Trimming left V 4 bases short and J 5 bases short, with 14 bases between. There are 13 residues in the CDR3. The CDR3 protein is CSAKNVGPYGYTF. The DNA for the CDR3 is TGCAGTGCTAAAAACGTAGGCCCATATGGCTACACCTTC.

This clonotype was counted ten times or more. The chain uses TRBV6-1 and TRBJ1-1, with a weak D call TRBD1 (6 bases). CDR1 and CDR2 (germline): MNHNS, SASEGT. The V end lost 5 bases, the J end lost 4 bases, and 11 bases lay between the germline ends. The CDR3 has 13 amino acids. CDR3 bases: TGTGCCAGCAGTATGACAGGCCGCACTGAAGCTTTCTTT. It yields the protein CASSMTGRTEAFF.

In its sample, this clonotype was seen once. The chain carries TRBV5-1 and TRBJ2-5; no clear D. CDR1 is SGHRS and CDR2 is YFSETQ in the germline V gene. V lost 2 bases to trimming and J lost 2 bases, with 10 bases between them. CDR3 length: 14 amino acids. The CDR3 is CASSFFAVQETQYF. CDR3 coding DNA: TGCGCCAGCAGCTTTTTTGCGGTACAAGAGACCCAGTACTTC.

This clonotype was recorded a few times. V and J are TRBV28 and TRBJ2-5; perhaps TRBD1 as D (5 bases). CDR3 length: 13 amino acids. CDR1 is MDHEN, CDR2 SYDVKM, per germline. Trimming took off 8 bases at V and 5 bases at J, with 15 bases between the two ends. The CDR3 bases are TGTGCCAGCGGCCTCTTGGGGCGGGAGACCCAGTACTTC. Translation gives CASGLLGRETQYF.

This clonotype was observed at least ten times. The J gene is TRBJ2-5, the V gene TRBV2; D is uncertain. Germline CDR1 is SNHLY and CDR2 is FYNNEI. V lost 8 bases, J lost 5 bases, and 12 bases lay in between. This CDR3 region has 12 residues. CDR3 residues: CASGGWQETQYF. The CDR3, as DNA: TGTGCCAGCGGCGGATGGCAGGAGACCCAGTACTTC.

This clonotype came up a few times. The chain is built from TRBV2 and TRBJ2-1; possible D gene TRBD2, 6 bases. This CDR3 spans 15 amino acids. Germline CDR1 SNHLY, CDR2 FYNNEI. The V end lost 7 bases, the J end lost 5 bases, and 18 bases lay between the germline ends. CDR3 amino acids: CASTRLEGLDNEQFF. In nucleotides, the CDR3 is TGTGCCAGCACCCGACTAGAGGGGCTAGACAATGAGCAGTTCTTC.

Many counts were recorded for this clonotype. The V call is TRBV2, the J call TRBJ1-2; 7 nucleotides agree with TRBD1. Trimming at V came to 5 bases and at J to 8 bases, leaving 8 bases not matched to a gene. Germline values: CDR1 SNHLY, CDR2 FYNNEI. The CDR3 runs to 13 residues. DNA for the CDR3: TGTGCCAGCAGTCTTACAGGGGTGCGAGGCTACACCTTC. Amino acids: CASSLTGVRGYTF.

This clonotype has a handful of counts. The J gene is TRBJ2-5, the V gene TRBV3-1; 9 nucleotides agree with TRBD2. Germline CDR1 LGHDT, CDR2 YNNKEL (reference sequence). The CDR3 has 20 amino acids. V dropped 0 bases and J dropped 4; count of bases not matched to a gene: 18. The CDR3 nucleotides are TGTGCCAGCAGCCAAGAACCAACCCATAGTAGCGGGAGTTTTGGAGAGACCCAGTACTTC. Translation: CASSQEPTHSSGSFGETQYF.

Ten or more counts support this clonotype. The chain uses TRBV7-2 and TRBJ2-1; 10 nucleotides line up with TRBD1. This CDR3 has 18 residues. Looked up from germline, CDR1 is SGHTA and CDR2 is FQGNSA. The V segment lost 1 base and the J segment 7 bases; nucleotides outside the gene matches: 13. CDR3 residues: CASSLVGPSGTGVNEQFF. In DNA form, the CDR3 reads TGTGCCAGCAGCTTAGTAGGTCCCTCCGGGACAGGGGTGAATGAGCAGTTCTTC.

This clonotype has at least ten counts. V usage is TRBV28 and J usage is TRBJ2-2; maybe TRBD2 (5 bases). CDR1 MDHEN and CDR2 SYDVKM come from the germline V gene. This CDR3 is built from 13 residues. Trimming removed 6 bases at V and 4 bases at J, with 9 bases between. CDR3 amino acids: CASREGLTGELFF. CDR3 sequence (DNA): TGTGCCAGCAGGGAAGGACTCACCGGGGAGCTGTTTTTT.

This clonotype came up many times. CDR3 residues: CAISSWSGRRDTEAFF. CDR3 coding DNA: TGTGCCATCAGTTCCTGGTCGGGTAGGCGGGACACTGAAGCTTTCTTT. V is TRBV10-3 and J is TRBJ1-1; no definite D call. V was cut by 5 bases and J by 3 bases, with 19 bases left in between. CDR1 is ENHRY, CDR2 SYGVKD, per germline. This CDR3 comprises 16 residues.

This clonotype occurred a few times. The rearrangement uses TRBV5-1 and TRBJ2-3; 9 nucleotides match TRBD2. V lost 4 bases and J lost 3; bases outside the gene matches: 9. This CDR3 spans 16 amino acids. Germline V gene data show CDR1 as SGHRS and CDR2 as YFSETQ. In nucleotides, the CDR3 is TGCGCCAGCAGCGATCTTAGCGGGAGTGGGACAGATACGCAGTATTTT. Translating it yields CASSDLSGSGTDTQYF.

This clonotype appeared many times. The gene calls are TRBV28 and TRBJ2-3, with 14 nucleotides matching TRBD2. The J segment lost 4 bases and the V segment lost 5 bases, leaving 8 bases of the junction unmatched. From germline, CDR1 is MDHEN and CDR2 SYDVKM. The CDR3 loop spans 17 amino acids. CDR3 loop: CASSPVRLAGGSDTQYF. CDR3 nucleotides: TGTGCCAGCAGTCCCGTTAGACTAGCGGGAGGGTCAGATACGCAGTATTTT.

This clonotype was detected many times. This chain joins TRBV29-1 and TRBJ2-7; TRBD2 is a possible D gene (5 bases). V was clipped by 6 bases and J by 0 bases, with 9 bases between them. Germline CDR1 and CDR2: SQVTM and ANQGSEA. The CDR3 is made up of 12 amino acids. CDR3 amino acids: CSVSGSSYEQYF. CDR3 DNA: TGCAGCGTAAGTGGGAGCTCCTACGAGCAGTACTTC.

Only a few counts were recorded for this clonotype. The gene calls are TRBV18 and TRBJ1-1, with D tentatively TRBD1 (6 bases). V shed 3 bases and J shed 0 bases, with 17 bases lying between them. Germline CDR1 is KGHSH and CDR2 is LQKENI. The CDR3 runs 17 residues. In nucleotides, the CDR3 is TGTGCCAGCTCACCGGTTACGACAGGACTGATGAACACTGAAGCTTTCTTT. Translated: CASSPVTTGLMNTEAFF.